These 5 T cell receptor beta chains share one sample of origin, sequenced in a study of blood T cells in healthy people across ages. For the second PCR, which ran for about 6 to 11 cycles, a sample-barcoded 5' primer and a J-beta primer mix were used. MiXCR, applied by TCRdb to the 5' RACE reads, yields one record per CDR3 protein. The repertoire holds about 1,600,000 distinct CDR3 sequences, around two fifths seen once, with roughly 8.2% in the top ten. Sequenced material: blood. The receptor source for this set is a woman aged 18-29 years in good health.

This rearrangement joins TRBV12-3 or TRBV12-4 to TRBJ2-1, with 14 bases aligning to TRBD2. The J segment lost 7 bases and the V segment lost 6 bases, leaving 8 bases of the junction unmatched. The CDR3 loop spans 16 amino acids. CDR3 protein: CASSIRLAGGQNEQFF. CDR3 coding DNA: TGTGCCAGCAGCATCAGACTAGCGGGAGGGCAAAATGAGCAGTTCTTC.

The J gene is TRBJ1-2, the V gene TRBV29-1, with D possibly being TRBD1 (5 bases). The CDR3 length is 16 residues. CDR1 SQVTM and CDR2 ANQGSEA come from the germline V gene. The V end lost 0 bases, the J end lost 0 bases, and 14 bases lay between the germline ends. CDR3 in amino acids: CSVEDRGKGANYGYTF. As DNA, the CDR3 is TGCAGCGTTGAAGATCGGGGGAAGGGAGCTAACTATGGCTACACCTTC.

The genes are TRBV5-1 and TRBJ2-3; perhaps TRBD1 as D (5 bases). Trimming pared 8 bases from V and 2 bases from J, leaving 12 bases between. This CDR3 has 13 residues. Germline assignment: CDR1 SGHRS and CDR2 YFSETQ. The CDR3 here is CASSDRNTDTQYF. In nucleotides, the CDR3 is TGCGCCAGTAGTGACAGAAACACAGATACGCAGTATTTT.

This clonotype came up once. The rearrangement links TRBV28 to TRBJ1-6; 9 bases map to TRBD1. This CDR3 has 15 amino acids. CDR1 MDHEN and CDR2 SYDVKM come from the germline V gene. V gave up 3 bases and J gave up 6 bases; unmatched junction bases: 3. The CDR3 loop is CASSFGDRANSPLHF. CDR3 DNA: TGTGCCAGCAGTTTTGGGGACAGGGCTAATTCACCCCTCCACTTT.

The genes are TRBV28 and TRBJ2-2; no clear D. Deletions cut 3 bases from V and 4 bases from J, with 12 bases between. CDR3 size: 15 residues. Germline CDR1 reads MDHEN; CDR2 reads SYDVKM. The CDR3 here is CASSFLASSTGELFF. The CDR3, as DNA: TGTGCCAGCAGTTTTCTGGCGTCTAGCACCGGGGAGCTGTTTTTT. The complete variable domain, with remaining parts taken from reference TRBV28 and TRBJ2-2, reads DVKVTQSSRYLVKRTGEKVFLECVQDMDHENMFWYRQDPGLGLRLIYFSYDVKMKEKGDIPEGYSVSREKKERFSLILESASTNQTSMYLCASSFLASSTGELFFGEGSRLTVL.